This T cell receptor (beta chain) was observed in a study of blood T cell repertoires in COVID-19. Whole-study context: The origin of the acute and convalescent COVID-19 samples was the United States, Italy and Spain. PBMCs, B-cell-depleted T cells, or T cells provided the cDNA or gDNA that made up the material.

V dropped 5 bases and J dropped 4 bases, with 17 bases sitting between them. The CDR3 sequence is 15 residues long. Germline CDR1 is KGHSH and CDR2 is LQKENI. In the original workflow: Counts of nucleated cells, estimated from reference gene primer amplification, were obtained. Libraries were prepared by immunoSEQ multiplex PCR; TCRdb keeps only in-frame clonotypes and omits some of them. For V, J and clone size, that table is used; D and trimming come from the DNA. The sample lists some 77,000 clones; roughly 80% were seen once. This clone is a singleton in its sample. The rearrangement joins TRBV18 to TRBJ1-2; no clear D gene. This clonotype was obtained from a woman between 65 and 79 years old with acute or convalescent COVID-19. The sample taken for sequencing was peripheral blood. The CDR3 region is CASSEVDGGSYGYTF. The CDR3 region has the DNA TGTGCCAGCTCAGAGGTTGACGGAGGTAGCTATGGCTACACCTTC.